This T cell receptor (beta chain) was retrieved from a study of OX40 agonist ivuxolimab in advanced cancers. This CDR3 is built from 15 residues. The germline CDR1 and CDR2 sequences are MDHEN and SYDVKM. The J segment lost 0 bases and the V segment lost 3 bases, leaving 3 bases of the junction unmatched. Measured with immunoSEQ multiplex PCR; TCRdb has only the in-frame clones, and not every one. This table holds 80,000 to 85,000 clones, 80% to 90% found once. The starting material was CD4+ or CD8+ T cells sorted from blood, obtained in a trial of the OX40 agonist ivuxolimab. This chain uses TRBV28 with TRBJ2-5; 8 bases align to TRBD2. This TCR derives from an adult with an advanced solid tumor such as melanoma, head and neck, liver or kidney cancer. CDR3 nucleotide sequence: TGTGCCAGCAGTTTGGGCGGGGGGTACCAAGAGACCCAGTACTTC. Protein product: CASSLGGGYQETQYF.